A selection of T cell receptor beta chains follows, all from one sample in a study of identical twins. TCRdb reanalysed the 5' RACE reads using MiXCR and keeps one entry per CDR3 protein. This repertoire shows about 250,000 distinct CDR3 sequences, about 8.9% found once; its top ten account for less than 4%. A further study also used this sample, focusing on yellow fever vaccine responses in identical twins.

The sample taken for sequencing was CD8+ T cells sorted from blood. These receptors originate from a woman between 18 and 30 years old in good health. The CDR3 runs from the conserved cysteine through the conserved F or W. A D gene is named only where the DNA matches it firmly. Expanded clones are given a class, and other clones once, few, many or no size at all.

d_call,clone_size,j_call,cdr3_length,v_call,cdr3_nt,cdr3_aa
TRBD2,-,TRBJ2-2,15,TRBV27,TGTGCCAGCAGTTTGTGGCGGGAGGGCGGCGGGGAGCTGTTTTTT,CASSLWREGGGELFF
TRBD1,-,TRBJ2-7,14,TRBV18,TGTGCCAGCTCACTTTGGGACAGACCGCACGAGCAGTACTTC,CASSLWDRPHEQYF
-,many,TRBJ1-1,14,TRBV20-1,TGCAGTGCTAGAGATTTGGCAGTGAACACTGAAGCTTTCTTT,CSARDLAVNTEAFF
TRBD1,many,TRBJ2-2,18,TRBV10-2,TGCGCCAGCAGGGGATTCGTTGGACAGGGAGTGAACACCGGGGAGCTGTTTTTT,CASRGFVGQGVNTGELFF
-,few,TRBJ2-7,14,TRBV27,TGTGCCAGCGGTTGGGCGGGGGCCTCCTACGAGCAGTACTTC,CASGWAGASYEQYF
-,few,TRBJ2-3,16,TRBV20-1,TGCTGTGCTAGTAGCGTTGTGGCGGGAAGCACAGATACGCAGTATTTT,CCASSVVAGSTDTQYF
-,few,TRBJ2-3,15,TRBV11-2,TGTGCCAGCAGCTCTCATGAGAGCTTCACAGATACGCAGTATTTT,CASSSHESFTDTQYF
TRBD2,-,TRBJ2-3,18,TRBV11-1,TGTGCCAGCAGCTTATATAAGAGCGGGGGGCCGGTGGGAGATACGCAGTATTTT,CASSLYKSGGPVGDTQYF
TRBD2,few,TRBJ2-3,18,TRBV3-1,TGTGCCAGCAGCCTTTTAGGTGGGACTAGCGGCGACACAGATACGCAGTATTTT,CASSLLGGTSGDTDTQYF
-,few,TRBJ1-1,13,TRBV19,TGTGCCAGTAGTATAAATAGCCCCACTGAAGCTTTCTTT,CASSINSPTEAFF
-,many,TRBJ2-2,16,TRBV7-9,TGTGCCAGCAGCTTAGTGTGGAGAGAGAACACCGGGGAGCTGTTTTTT,CASSLVWRENTGELFF
-,many,TRBJ2-7,13,TRBV11-2,TGTGCCAGCAGCTCCCCAGAATCCTACGAGCAGTACTTC,CASSSPESYEQYF
TRBD1,-,TRBJ2-5,15,TRBV2,TGTGCCAGCAGAGGCCGGGACAGGGCACAAGAGACCCAGTACTTC,CASRGRDRAQETQYF
TRBD2,many,TRBJ2-1,13,TRBV5-5,TGTGCCAGCAGCGGGGGGGTCGACAATGAGCAGTTCTTC,CASSGGVDNEQFF
-,many,TRBJ2-1,11,TRBV20-1,TGCAGTGCTAGAGAGTTGGGTGAGCAGTTCTTC,CSARELGEQFF
-,many,TRBJ2-2,16,TRBV4-2,TGTGCCAGCAGCCAAGTGCCCGATTCGAACACCGGGGAGCTGTTTTTT,CASSQVPDSNTGELFF
-,many,TRBJ1-5,12,TRBV12-3/TRBV12-4,TGTGCCAGCAGTTTATGGCGACAGCCCCAGCATTTT,CASSLWRQPQHF
TRBD2,-,TRBJ2-7,15,TRBV4-3,TGCGCCAGCAGCCCCCGGACTAGCGACCCCTACGAGCAGTACTTC,CASSPRTSDPYEQYF
TRBD1,many,TRBJ2-1,14,TRBV12-3/TRBV12-4,TGTGCCAGCAGTTTGTCAGGGGGATACAATGAGCAGTTCTTC,CASSLSGGYNEQFF
TRBD1,few,TRBJ2-1,13,TRBV6-1,TGTGCCAGCAGTCTGACAGGGCTCAATGAGCAGTTCTTC,CASSLTGLNEQFF
-,many,TRBJ1-1,15,TRBV12-3/TRBV12-4,TGTGCCAGCAGTTCCCCGTACGACAGTAACACTGAAGCTTTCTTT,CASSSPYDSNTEAFF
TRBD2,many,TRBJ2-7,15,TRBV4-3,TGCGCCAGCAGCCAAGGACTAGCGGGGTCCTACGAGCAGTACTTC,CASSQGLAGSYEQYF
-,-,TRBJ1-1,13,TRBV15,TGTGCCACCAGCAGAGATTTAGCGACTGAAGCTTTCTTT,CATSRDLATEAFF
TRBD2,few,TRBJ2-1,15,TRBV29-1,TGCAGCGTCCGGGGGGGAAGCAACTCCTACAATGAGCAGTTCTTC,CSVRGGSNSYNEQFF
TRBD2,many,TRBJ2-1,14,TRBV29-1,TGCAGCGTTGAAGGTCTAGCGGCCGACAATGAGCAGTTCTTC,CSVEGLAADNEQFF
-,-,TRBJ2-2,17,TRBV4-3,TGCGCCAGCAGCCAAGAGGGAGAAGGGGGAGTAGCCGGGGAGCTGTTTTTT,CASSQEGEGGVAGELFF
-,few,TRBJ2-7,13,TRBV7-9,TGTGCCAGCAGCTTACCCAGCGGCGACGAGCAGTACTTC,CASSLPSGDEQYF
-,few,TRBJ2-1,14,TRBV5-6,TGTGCCAGCAGCTTGGGACCTGGCCACAATGAGCAGTTCTTC,CASSLGPGHNEQFF
-,-,TRBJ1-5,13,TRBV6-6,TGTGCCAGCAGTTTAGGGGAAGGGAGCCCCCAGCATTTT,CASSLGEGSPQHF
TRBD2,few,TRBJ2-7,17,TRBV7-2,TGTGCCAGCAGCTTAGGTAGCGGGGGGTATAGCTCCTACGAGCAGTACTTC,CASSLGSGGYSSYEQYF
-,-,TRBJ1-5,14,TRBV30,TGTGCCTGGAGTCTCCCTCGACGTGATCAGCCCCAGCATTTT,CAWSLPRRDQPQHF
-,few,TRBJ2-7,11,TRBV28,TGTGCCAGCAGTTTATGGGACGAGCAGTACTTC,CASSLWDEQYF
-,many,TRBJ2-1,16,TRBV7-8,TGTGCCAGCAGCTTATCTACGGGGGGCATACACAATGAGCAGTTCTTC,CASSLSTGGIHNEQFF
-,once,TRBJ2-5,17,TRBV4-2,TGTGCCATCAGCCCTTCTCCGAACAACAGGGATGCGGGGACCCAGTACTTC,CAISPSPNNRDAGTQYF
-,-,TRBJ2-7,16,TRBV5-6,TGTGCCAGCAGCAGGGGAGTGAGGGATTTTATCTACGAGCAGTACTTC,CASSRGVRDFIYEQYF
-,many,TRBJ2-5,13,TRBV29-1,TGCAGCGGGCTTCTGGGATTCCAAGAGACCCAGTACTTC,CSGLLGFQETQYF
TRBD2,-,TRBJ2-5,16,TRBV20-1,TGCAGTGCTAAGGAGCGGGGGTGGGATTTGTCGGAGACCCAGTACTTC,CSAKERGWDLSETQYF
-,-,TRBJ2-1,16,TRBV4-3,TGCGCCAGCAGCCAAGATTGGCTAGCTCCCGGCAATGAGCAGTTCTTC,CASSQDWLAPGNEQFF
-,many,TRBJ2-2,15,TRBV4-2,TGTGCCAGCAGCCAGTATGAGTCGAACACCGGGGAGCTGTTTTTT,CASSQYESNTGELFF
TRBD2,-,TRBJ2-3,20,TRBV9,TGTGCCAGCAGCCACCCGATCCGGACTAGCGGGGCCGAAGGTACAGATACGCAGTATTTT,CASSHPIRTSGAEGTDTQYF
TRBD2,-,TRBJ2-3,15,TRBV4-1,TGCGCCAGCCGAGAGCGGGGACTCTACACAGATACGCAGTATTTT,CASRERGLYTDTQYF
TRBD1,-,TRBJ2-3,13,TRBV4-1,TGCGCCAGCAGCCCCGACAGGGGTGGGACGCAGTATTTT,CASSPDRGGTQYF
-,-,TRBJ2-2,17,TRBV4-3,TGCGCCAGCAGCCAAGATGACATCCTAGCGAACACCGGGGAGCTGTTTTTT,CASSQDDILANTGELFF
-,few,TRBJ2-7,14,TRBV7-2,TGTGCCAGCAGCCCAGAGGACACCTCCTACGAGCAGTACTTC,CASSPEDTSYEQYF
-,once,TRBJ2-7,14,TRBV6-1,TGTGCCAGCAGGCACCAAGGCACAGCCTACGAGCAGTACTTC,CASRHQGTAYEQYF
-,-,TRBJ1-4,14,TRBV4-3,TGCGCCAGCAGCCAAGGGACAGCTAATGAAAAACTGTTTTTT,CASSQGTANEKLFF
-,many,TRBJ2-3,16,TRBV5-1,TGCGCCAGCAGCCGCACAGTAGGACAGAGCACAGATACGCAGTATTTT,CASSRTVGQSTDTQYF
TRBD2,many,TRBJ2-5,15,TRBV6-2/TRBV6-3,TGTGCCAGCAGTTACTTCCAGCGGGAACGGGAGACCCAGTACTTC,CASSYFQRERETQYF
-,few,TRBJ2-1,15,TRBV27,TGTGCCAGCAGTTTAATTCAGGGGACCCACAATGAGCAGTTCTTC,CASSLIQGTHNEQFF
TRBD2,few,TRBJ2-7,14,TRBV19,TGTGCCAGTAGTGCCCGGGACTATCTCTACGAGCAGTACTTC,CASSARDYLYEQYF
-,-,TRBJ2-7,15,TRBV28,TGTGCCAGCAGTTTATTTGCAGGGCCCTCCTACGAGCAGTACTTC,CASSLFAGPSYEQYF
-,few,TRBJ2-7,12,TRBV10-1,TGCGCCAGCAGTCAAAACAACTACGAGCAGTACTTC,CASSQNNYEQYF
-,-,TRBJ1-5,13,TRBV6-2/TRBV6-3,TGTGCCAGCAGTTATTCTTCCAGAGAGCCCCAGCATTTT,CASSYSSREPQHF
-,-,TRBJ2-1,16,TRBV20-1,TGCAGTGCTAGAGAGCCAGCGGCACTAACCTACAATGAGCAGTTCTTC,CSAREPAALTYNEQFF